This T cell receptor beta chain is drawn from a study of shared clonotypes between healthy human individuals. Study in general: Per-donor plates numbered three CD4 naive, three CD4 memory, two CD8 naive and one CD8 memory. Whole-study results and caveats: When compared with the clonotypes that were shared by all four sorted-subset donors, the non-shared clonotypes turned out to have lower generation probabilities.

In the case of this clone: Antigen unknown.

Investigators spread the genomic DNA of each subset evenly over several immunoSEQ plates. Some clones are missing from TCRdb's copy, which holds only in-frame ones; the method was immunoSEQ multiplex PCR. Here the sample spans roughly 2 million clones, more than 90% being singletons. The CDR3 totals 15 residues. Germline loops: CDR1 MGHDK, CDR2 SYGVNS. V trimming: 2 bases; J trimming: 2 bases; junction bases outside the gene matches: 5. V and J are TRBV25-1 and TRBJ2-7; 8 bases map to TRBD2. The source of this sequence is a man aged 18 to 35 in good health. Sequencing was carried out using naive CD4+ T cells sorted from blood. The subset denotes: CD45RA+ positively selected. The CDR3 is CASSEGGRPPYEQYF. The CDR3 region has the DNA TGTGCCAGCAGTGAAGGCGGGAGGCCGCCCTACGAGCAGTACTTC.